Presented here are 27 T cell receptor beta chains from one specimen sequenced in a study of T cell responses to AZD1222 COVID-19 vaccine. TCRdb keeps only in-frame clones here, not all; method: immunoSEQ multiplex PCR. The sample records about 150,000 clones, more than 90% being singletons. The material was peripheral blood, obtained 28 days after the second AZD1222 dose. The receptor source for this set is an adult who received the AZD1222 COVID-19 vaccine.

This rearrangement joins TRBV27 to TRBJ1-4; D perhaps matches TRBD1 (6 bases). CDR1 is MNHEY, CDR2 SMNVEV, per germline (reference sequence). V gave up 8 bases and J gave up 6 bases, with 16 bases separating them. There are 14 residues in the CDR3. The CDR3 DNA sequence: TGTGCCAGCGGACCGGGGGCGGGGTATGAAAAACTGTTTTTT. Translated, it gives CASGPGAGYEKLFF.

The chain is built from TRBV19 and TRBJ2-1, with TRBD2 matching 10 bases. Germline-derived CDR1 and CDR2 are LNHDA and SQIVND (reference sequence). This CDR3 is 17 amino acids long. V was clipped by 4 bases and J by 1 base; unmatched bases: 7. The CDR3 nucleotides are TGTGCCAGTAGTACTCCATCTAGCGGGAGATCCTACAATGAGCAGTTCTTC. This translates into CASSTPSSGRSYNEQFF.

The V and J genes are TRBV6-5 and TRBJ2-7; either TRBD1 or TRBD2 may fit D (5 bases each). The germline V gene has CDR1 MNHEY and CDR2 SVGAGI. The V end was cut by 6 bases, the J end by 6 bases, with 18 bases between. The length of the CDR3 is 14 residues. Written as DNA, the CDR3 is TGTGCCAGCAGGTCGGGACCCAAGGGTTCCGAGCAGTACTTC. Translation gives CASRSGPKGSEQYF.

Concerning this clone: The junction differs from germline at one of its ends, possibly a read error. Other DNA sequences in the same sample also yield this CDR3. This chain links TRBV12-3 or TRBV12-4 with TRBJ1-2; D is perhaps TRBD1 (6 bases). The CDR3 totals 13 residues. CDR3 DNA: TGTGCCAGCAGCCGCACAGGGACGGATGGCTACACTTTC. It encodes CASSRTGTDGYTF.

The J gene is TRBJ1-1, the V gene TRBV19; D gene ambiguous. The CDR3 length is 14 residues. V shed 3 bases and J shed 4 bases, with 12 bases lying between them. In germline, CDR1 is LNHDA, CDR2 SQIVND (reference sequence). The CDR3: CASSIVPRSTEAFF. The CDR3 nucleotides read TGTGCCAGTAGTATTGTCCCCCGGAGCACTGAAGCTTTCTTT.

V is TRBV6-4 and J is TRBJ1-6; D uncertain. Germline values: CDR1 MRHNA, CDR2 SNTAGT. The CDR3 extends over 13 amino acids. The V and J ends lost 4 bases and 8 bases respectively, with 9 bases between them. CDR3 sequence: CASSVEEYSPLHF. The CDR3 coding sequence is TGTGCCAGCAGTGTAGAGGAATATTCACCCCTCCACTTT.

The rearrangement uses TRBV6-5 and TRBJ1-4; D unresolved. CDR1 and CDR2 (germline): MNHEY, SVGAGI. V was clipped by 6 bases and J by 0 bases, with 8 bases between them. CDR3 length: 14 amino acids. The CDR3 is CASSRGPTNEKLFF. The CDR3 DNA reads TGTGCCAGCAGCCGAGGCCCAACTAATGAAAAACTGTTTTTT.

In its sample, this clone was seen once. This chain uses TRBV12-5 with TRBJ1-1; no clear D gene. The CDR3 extends over 12 amino acids. Deletions cut 3 bases from V and 6 bases from J, with 8 bases between. Germline CDR1 reads LGHNT; CDR2 reads FRNRAP. The CDR3 nucleotides are TGTGCTAGTGGTTTCGTGGACTCTGAAGCTTTCTTT. This translates into CASGFVDSEAFF.

V usage is TRBV9 and J usage is TRBJ1-1; D remains unclear. The CDR3 length is 14 residues. V shed 0 bases and J shed 2 bases, with 8 bases lying between them. CDR1 and CDR2 from the germline V gene are SGDLS and YYNGEE. CDR3 coding DNA: TGTGCCAGCAGCGTAGCTCCGGTAAACACTGAAGCTTTCTTT. Translating it yields CASSVAPVNTEAFF.

This chain uses TRBV19 with TRBJ2-1; D is perhaps TRBD2 (6 bases). Trimming cost V 1 base and J 4 bases, with 20 bases left between them. The V gene's germline CDR1 is LNHDA and CDR2 SQIVND (reference sequence). CDR3 length: 18 amino acids. For the CDR3, the DNA is TGTGCCAGTAGTATAGGGGTCAGTAGCGGAGATTTATACAATGAGCAGTTCTTC. Its translation: CASSIGVSSGDLYNEQFF.

The chain recombines TRBV9 with TRBJ2-2, with TRBD2 matching over 14 bases. Trimming removed 7 bases from V and 7 bases from J; junction bases left unmatched: 3. Germline V gives CDR1 SGDLS, CDR2 YYNGEE. CDR3 size: 14 residues. The CDR3 nucleotides are TGTGCCAGCGGGACTAGCGGGAGTGTCGGGGAGCTGTTTTTT. This sequence encodes CASGTSGSVGELFF.

CDR3: CASSLGVPGHLRFSLHF. Written as DNA, the CDR3 is TGTGCCAGCAGCTTAGGGGTTCCGGGACACCTTCGTTTTTCCCTCCACTTT. V and J are TRBV11-2 and TRBJ1-6, with a possible D match to TRBD1 (6 bases). CDR1 is SGHAT and CDR2 is FQNNGV in the germline V gene. Trimming shortened V by 1 base and J by 14 bases, and 24 bases separated the two germline ends. The CDR3 covers 17 residues.

The chain is built from TRBV5-1 and TRBJ1-6; a weak D match, TRBD1 (5 bases). Between the trimmed V and J ends, which lost 0 bases and 3 bases, there was a span of 10 bases. This CDR3 is built from 16 residues. Germline CDR1 reads SGHRS; CDR2 reads YFSETQ. The CDR3, as DNA: TGCGCCAGCAGCTTGGCCCCAGGGAACTATAATTCACCCCTCCACTTT. Translation: CASSLAPGNYNSPLHF.

This clone came up once. The rearrangement uses TRBV21-1 and TRBJ1-1; the table calls TRBD1, which could not be checked here. TRBV21-1 is recorded as a pseudogene. The CDR3 loop spans 16 amino acids. The CDR3 DNA reads as TGTGCCAGCAGCCTAAGGCGGACAGGGGCCGTCACTGAAGCTTTCTTT. This gives the protein CASSLRRTGAVTEAFF.

The gene calls are TRBV6-5 and TRBJ1-2, with D perhaps TRBD1 (6 bases). Trimming stripped 6 bases from V and 8 bases from J, with 19 bases between. The V gene's germline CDR1 is MNHEY and CDR2 SVGAGI. CDR3 length: 14 residues. CDR3 sequence: CASSSFGTIAGYTF. The CDR3 DNA follows: TGTGCCAGCAGCTCTTTCGGGACAATAGCCGGCTACACCTTC.

The V and J genes are TRBV15 and TRBJ1-3; D is unclear. V was clipped by 9 bases and J by 0 bases, with 15 bases between them. This CDR3 comprises 15 residues. Germline V gene lookup returns CDR1 LNHNV and CDR2 YYDKDF (reference sequence). For the CDR3, the DNA is TGTGCCACTCGGGCAGGCCTCTCCTCTGGAAACACCATATATTTT. Protein product: CATRAGLSSGNTIYF.

The CDR3 DNA sequence: TGTGCCAGCAGTTTAGATAGCGGGAGCTCCTACGAGCAGTACTTC. Translation: CASSLDSGSSYEQYF. V is TRBV6-5 and J is TRBJ2-7; TRBD2 matches at 9 bases. Germline assignment: CDR1 MNHEY and CDR2 SVGAGI. This CDR3 is 15 amino acids long. V lost 4 bases and J lost 0; bases outside the gene matches: 4.

The chain joins TRBV28 to TRBJ1-2, with 9 nucleotides matching TRBD1. V dropped 8 bases and J dropped 0; count of bases not matched to a gene: 7. Germline CDR1 and CDR2: MDHEN and SYDVKM. The CDR3 contains 15 residues. As DNA, the CDR3 is TGTGCCAGCTGGGACAGGGCAACTGCTAACTATGGCTACACCTTC. It yields the protein CASWDRATANYGYTF.

The chain combines TRBV27 with TRBJ2-7; D ambiguous. CDR1 MNHEY and CDR2 SMNVEV come from the germline V gene (reference sequence). Trimming took 8 bases from V and 5 from J, leaving 10 bases between them. The CDR3 contains 11 residues. CDR3 sequence (DNA): TGTGCCAGCCAAACGGACGACGAGCAGTACTTC. Amino acid sequence: CASQTDDEQYF.

The genes are TRBV4-1 and TRBJ1-6; TRBD1 agrees at 7 bases. The ends lost 3 bases at V and 8 bases at J; junction bases unmatched: 10. The CDR3 contains 16 residues. Germline CDR1 MGHRA, CDR2 YSYEKL. The DNA of the CDR3 is TGCGCCAGCAGCCAGGAAGCGAGGGGGCTTTATTCACCCCTCCACTTT. Amino acid sequence: CASSQEARGLYSPLHF.

The chain couples TRBV30 to TRBJ1-4; 7 bases line up with TRBD1. Germline CDR1 GTSNPN, CDR2 SVGIG (reference sequence). After removal of 7 bases from V and 7 bases from J, the junction contained 9 bases not matched to a gene. There are 13 residues in the CDR3. The CDR3 DNA is TGTGCCTCGCCGGGACAGCAGGTTGAAAAACTGTTTTTT. Protein product: CASPGQQVEKLFF. Full variable domain (rest looked up from reference TRBV30 and TRBJ1-4): SQTIHQWPATLVQPVGSPLSLECTVEGTSNPNLYWYRQAAGRGLQLLFYSVGIGQISSEVPQNLSASRPQDRQFILSSKKLLLSDSGFYLCASPGQQVEKLFFGSGTQLSVL.

The chain carries TRBV18 and TRBJ2-5; perhaps TRBD1 as D (6 bases). CDR1 and CDR2 (germline): KGHSH, LQKENI. Trimming left V 6 bases short and J 2 bases short, with 16 bases between. The CDR3 contains 15 residues. The CDR3 DNA is TGTGCCAGCTCCCCCAGACGGACAGAACAAGAGACCCAGTACTTC. This encodes CASSPRRTEQETQYF.

The chain employs TRBV6-5 and TRBJ2-7; 10 nucleotides match TRBD1. The CDR3 contains 15 residues. The trim removed 0 bases at V and 6 bases at J, leaving 5 bases unmatched. Germline V gene lookup returns CDR1 MNHEY and CDR2 SVGAGI. CDR3: CASSYSRQGAGEQYF. For the CDR3, the DNA is TGTGCCAGCAGTTACTCGCGACAGGGGGCAGGCGAGCAGTACTTC.

This chain joins TRBV28 and TRBJ1-4; possibly TRBD1 for D (6 bases). Between the trimmed V and J ends, which lost 2 bases and 0 bases, there was a span of 13 bases. CDR1 is MDHEN, CDR2 SYDVKM, per germline. This CDR3 has 17 amino acids. In nucleotides, the CDR3 is TGTGCCAGCAGTTTAATGGCAGGGGCCTCAACTAATGAAAAACTGTTTTTT. This translates into CASSLMAGASTNEKLFF. Together with reference TRBV28 and TRBJ1-4, the CDR3 gives the full variable domain: DVKVTQSSRYLVKRTGEKVFLECVQDMDHENMFWYRQDPGLGLRLIYFSYDVKMKEKGDIPEGYSVSREKKERFSLILESASTNQTSMYLCASSLMAGASTNEKLFFGSGTQLSVL.

This chain uses TRBV6-5 with TRBJ2-2, with D unclear. The CDR3 is 13 amino acids. The germline V and J ends were trimmed by 6 bases and 4 bases, with 9 bases remaining between them. The germline CDR1 and CDR2 sequences are MNHEY and SVGAGI. The CDR3 sequence: CASRQRSTGELFF. DNA of the CDR3: TGTGCCAGCAGGCAAAGATCCACCGGGGAGCTGTTTTTT.

The V gene is TRBV28, the J gene TRBJ1-6; D is perhaps TRBD1 (6 bases). V lost 3 bases, J lost 9 bases, and 12 bases lay in between. The CDR3 sequence is 14 residues long. Germline V gene data show CDR1 as MDHEN and CDR2 as SYDVKM. The CDR3 region has the DNA TGTGCCAGCAGTTTCTTCAGGGGTTTTTCACCCCTCCACTTT. This sequence encodes CASSFFRGFSPLHF. Drawing the rest from reference TRBV28 and TRBJ1-6, the complete variable domain is DVKVTQSSRYLVKRTGEKVFLECVQDMDHENMFWYRQDPGLGLRLIYFSYDVKMKEKGDIPEGYSVSREKKERFSLILESASTNQTSMYLCASSFFRGFSPLHFGNGTRLTVT.

The chain has TRBV28 and TRBJ2-6; D gene ambiguous. The CDR3 is 16 amino acids. V shed 7 bases and J shed 0 bases, with 13 bases lying between them. Germline V gene sequence: CDR1 MDHEN, CDR2 SYDVKM. CDR3 in DNA: TGTGCCAGCAATGGCAGGAGCCACTCTGGGGCCAACGTCCTGACTTTC. It translates to CASNGRSHSGANVLTF.